This entry lists 29 T cell receptor beta chains sequenced from one sample in a study of cytotoxic CD8 clonotypes in ibrutinib-treated CLL. Generated by immunoSEQ multiplex PCR, the TCRdb table keeps only in-frame clones and is missing some. The sample consists of 160,000 or so clones, around nine tenths of them appearing once. Sequences were derived from PBMCs, sampled at disease progression, from a patient treated with ibrutinib. The source is a human donor with chronic lymphocytic leukemia.

V gene TRBV9 combines with J gene TRBJ2-2; 7 bases match TRBD1. CDR3 length: 14 residues. V shed 4 bases and J 4 bases; nucleotides not matched to a gene: 4. The germline gives CDR1 SGDLS, CDR2 YYNGEE. CDR3 protein: CASSSGGTTGELFF. The DNA for the CDR3 is TGTGCCAGCAGCTCAGGGGGTACCACCGGGGAGCTGTTTTTT.

V gene TRBV9 combines with J gene TRBJ2-1; D might be TRBD2 (6 bases). The CDR3 runs to 15 residues. The germline gives CDR1 SGDLS, CDR2 YYNGEE. The V and J ends lost 0 bases and 5 bases respectively, with 12 bases between them. The CDR3 sequence: CASSVAGLSNNEQFF. Here the CDR3 DNA reads TGTGCCAGCAGCGTAGCGGGACTCTCTAACAATGAGCAGTTCTTC.

This sequence joins TRBV28 and TRBJ1-2; D call uncertain. V was shortened by 2 bases and J by 6 bases, with 13 bases between the two germline ends. Germline V CDR1 and CDR2: MDHEN, SYDVKM. This CDR3 has 14 amino acids. The CDR3 nucleotides read TGTGCCAGCAGTTTAAGGGCCGATTCCCATGGCTACACCTTC. Translated, it gives CASSLRADSHGYTF.

This clone was counted between two and nine times. This rearrangement joins TRBV18 to TRBJ1-1; no reliable D call. V shed 3 bases and J shed 1 base, with 9 bases lying between them. Germline CDR1 and CDR2: KGHSH and LQKENI. The CDR3 is made up of 14 amino acids. The CDR3 coding sequence is TGTGCCAGCTCACCGAGGAACGGGAACACTGAAGCTTTCTTT. It yields the protein CASSPRNGNTEAFF.

The genes are TRBV10-1 and TRBJ2-1; 8 bases are a match to TRBD2. Germline V lookup: CDR1 WNHNN, CDR2 SYGVQD (reference sequence). The V gene end was trimmed by 5 bases and the J gene end by 7 bases; junction bases not matched to a gene: 19. CDR3 size: 18 residues. Here the CDR3 DNA reads TGCGCCAGCAGTCCTACTAACAAACTAGCGGAGCCCTCAAATGAGCAGTTCTTC. Encoded protein: CASSPTNKLAEPSNEQFF.

The chain combines TRBV6-6 with TRBJ2-3, with D perhaps assigned TRBD1 or TRBD2 (5 bases each). CDR3 length equals 14 residues. The ends were cut back, 2 bases at V and 4 bases at J, with 10 bases in the middle. Germline CDR1 and CDR2: MNHNY and SVGAGI (reference sequence). The CDR3 region is CASSYVQGADTQYF. CDR3 coding DNA: TGTGCCAGCAGTTACGTCCAGGGAGCAGATACGCAGTATTTT.

The table lists this clone with a count of one. This chain uses TRBV2 with TRBJ2-1; 15 nucleotides line up with TRBD2. Germline-derived CDR1 and CDR2 are SNHLY and FYNNEI. V was pared by 3 bases and J by 9 bases, with 6 bases of the junction left unmatched. This CDR3 has 16 residues. The DNA of the CDR3 is TGTGCCAGCAGTGATCCGGGACTAGCGGGAGGCACTGAGCAGTTCTTC. It is translated as CASSDPGLAGGTEQFF. Full variable domain (remainder filled in from reference TRBV2 and TRBJ2-1): EPEVTQTPSHQVTQMGQEVILRCVPISNHLYFYWYRQILGQKVEFLVSFYNNEISEKSEIFDDQFSVERPDGSNFTLKIRSTKLEDSAMYFCASSDPGLAGGTEQFFGPGTRLTVL.

This chain connects TRBV4-1 to TRBJ1-5; 7 positions match TRBD1. The CDR3 sequence is 17 residues long. The trim removed 0 bases at V and 0 bases at J, leaving 5 bases unmatched. Germline CDR1 reads MGHRA; CDR2 reads YSYEKL. The CDR3 bases are TGCGCCAGCAGCCAAGATGAAGACAGGGTTAGCAATCAGCCCCAGCATTTT. Its protein is CASSQDEDRVSNQPQHF.

The chain couples TRBV11-2 to TRBJ2-3; no firm D call. The V gene lost 3 bases and the J gene lost 0 bases, with 10 bases spanning the gap. The CDR3 covers 15 residues. Looked up from germline, CDR1 is SGHAT and CDR2 is FQNNGV. DNA of the CDR3: TGTGCCAGCAGCTTCGGCGACCAGAGCACAGATACGCAGTATTTT. This translates into CASSFGDQSTDTQYF.

The V call is TRBV19, the J call TRBJ2-1, with 7 bases identical to TRBD1. Trimming cost V 10 bases and J 7 bases; bases outside gene matches: 10. Germline values: CDR1 LNHDA, CDR2 SQIVND (reference sequence). The CDR3 has 13 amino acids. CDR3 in amino acids: CATRDSLRNEQFF. CDR3 DNA sequence: TGTGCCACCCGGGACAGTCTAAGGAATGAGCAGTTCTTC. Full variable domain (outside the CDR3, taken from reference TRBV19 and TRBJ2-1): DGGITQSPKYLFRKEGQNVTLSCEQNLNHDAMYWYRQDPGQGLRLIYYSQIVNDFQKGDIAEGYSVSREKKESFPLTVTSAQKNPTAFYLCATRDSLRNEQFFGPGTRLTVL.

This rearrangement joins TRBV18 to TRBJ2-7; 12 bases are shared with TRBD2. CDR1 and CDR2 from the germline V gene are KGHSH and LQKENI. This CDR3 is built from 15 residues. V was pared by 5 bases and J by 4 bases, with 6 bases of the junction left unmatched. The CDR3 sequence is CASSSTGTSGYEQYF. Written as DNA, the CDR3 is TGTGCCAGCTCAAGTACCGGGACTAGCGGGTACGAGCAGTACTTC.

This clone was found a few times. This chain uses TRBV5-8 with TRBJ1-5; D is possibly TRBD1 (5 bases). Per the germline V gene, CDR1 is SGHTS and CDR2 is YDEGEE. This CDR3 is 15 amino acids long. Trimming removed 0 bases at V and 6 bases at J, with 13 bases between. The CDR3 reads CASSLGQGVPQPQHF. The CDR3 region has the DNA TGTGCCAGCAGCTTGGGGCAAGGGGTCCCTCAGCCCCAGCATTTT.

V usage is TRBV19 and J usage is TRBJ2-5; perhaps D is TRBD1 or TRBD2 (6 bases each). The CDR3 is made up of 15 amino acids. Germline lookup yields CDR1 LNHDA and CDR2 SQIVND (reference sequence). Deletions cut 2 bases from V and 5 bases from J, with 15 bases between. CDR3 loop: CASSISSTGRETQYF. The CDR3, as DNA: TGTGCCAGTAGTATAAGTTCCACAGGGAGGGAGACCCAGTACTTC.

This rearrangement joins TRBV19 to TRBJ2-1, with D maybe TRBD1 (5 bases). The CDR3 is 15 amino acids. V was clipped by 9 bases and J by 3 bases, with 18 bases between them. Germline CDR1 and CDR2: LNHDA and SQIVND (reference sequence). CDR3 DNA: TGTGCCAGGATACAGGTAAAGATAGTCTACAATGAGCAGTTCTTC. It codes for CARIQVKIVYNEQFF.

This clone was counted between two and nine times. This rearrangement joins TRBV9 to TRBJ2-5; the match to TRBD2 covers 10 bases. This CDR3 spans 16 amino acids. Germline-derived CDR1 and CDR2 are SGDLS and YYNGEE. V lost 6 bases and J lost 4; bases outside the gene matches: 12. CDR3 protein: CASTPGGLAGAETQYF. CDR3 bases: TGTGCCAGCACCCCAGGGGGGCTAGCGGGAGCAGAGACCCAGTACTTC. Variable domain in full (rest from reference TRBV9 and TRBJ2-5): DSGVTQTPKHLITATGQRVTLRCSPRSGDLSVYWYQQSLDQGLQFLIQYYNGEERAKGNILERFSAQQFPDLHSELNLSSLELGDSALYFCASTPGGLAGAETQYFGPGTRLLVL.

The J gene is TRBJ2-7, the V gene TRBV19; 9 bases line up with TRBD1. The junction had 4 bases not matched to a gene; V was cut back by 4 bases and J by 6 bases. Germline values: CDR1 LNHDA, CDR2 SQIVND (reference sequence). CDR3 length equals 13 residues. Here the CDR3 reads CASSTQGASEQYF. The CDR3, as DNA: TGTGCCAGTAGTACACAGGGGGCGTCCGAGCAGTACTTC.

The gene calls are TRBV7-8 and TRBJ2-4; 11 nucleotides align to TRBD2. CDR1 and CDR2 from the germline V gene are SGHVS and FQNEAQ. The trim removed 1 base at V and 8 bases at J, leaving 10 bases unmatched. The CDR3 is made up of 17 amino acids. As DNA, the CDR3 is TGTGCCAGCAGCTTAGAAGGGACTAGCGGCACAGGGGACATTCAGTACTTC. Translation gives CASSLEGTSGTGDIQYF.

The chain is built from TRBV5-1 and TRBJ1-2; 8 bases align to TRBD1. CDR3 size: 14 residues. Germline CDR1 SGHRS, CDR2 YFSETQ. Trimming at V came to 5 bases and at J to 4 bases, leaving 7 bases not matched to a gene. The CDR3 reads CASRQQGASYGYTF. The CDR3 DNA sequence: TGCGCCAGCAGACAGCAGGGGGCGAGCTATGGCTACACCTTC.

V usage is TRBV28 and J usage is TRBJ1-5; 11 bases align to TRBD1. Germline trimming cut 5 bases from V and 3 bases from J; bases unmatched to any gene: 9. This CDR3 is built from 17 residues. Germline CDR1 reads MDHEN; CDR2 reads SYDVKM. CDR3 residues: CASSTRTGGIDNQPQHF. CDR3 nucleotide sequence: TGTGCCAGCAGTACACGGACAGGGGGCATTGACAATCAGCCCCAGCATTTT.

J is TRBJ2-4 and V is TRBV27; 8 nucleotides match TRBD2. CDR3 length: 17 amino acids. With 2 bases clipped from V and 4 bases from J, the junction kept 10 bases outside the gene matches. CDR1 and CDR2 (germline): MNHEY, SMNVEV (reference sequence). CDR3 DNA: TGTGCCAGCAGTTTAGTTGGGACTAGTGAAGTGAAAAACATTCAGTACTTC. Amino acids: CASSLVGTSEVKNIQYF.

The CDR3 spells CASSATGLGGVDTQYF. The CDR3 nucleotides are TGTGCCAGTAGTGCGACGGGACTAGGAGGCGTAGATACGCAGTATTTT. The chain couples TRBV19 to TRBJ2-3, with 8 bases aligning to TRBD2. CDR3 length: 16 amino acids. Germline assignment: CDR1 LNHDA and CDR2 SQIVND (reference sequence). With V trimmed by 5 bases and J by 5 bases, 12 bases remained unmatched.

CDR3 region: CAISESNRVSISNEQFF. The CDR3 nucleotides are TGTGCCATCAGTGAGTCGAACAGGGTTAGCATTAGCAATGAGCAGTTCTTC. The chain links TRBV10-3 to TRBJ2-1; a weak D match, TRBD1 (6 bases). The CDR3 sequence is 17 residues long. V lost 0 bases to trimming and J lost 6 bases, with 18 bases between them. Germline CDR1 reads ENHRY; CDR2 reads SYGVKD.

The chain uses TRBV7-9 and TRBJ2-1, with 7 positions matching TRBD2. CDR1 is SEHNR and CDR2 is FQNEAQ in the germline V gene (reference sequence). The CDR3 totals 15 residues. The ends lost 3 bases at V and 5 bases at J; junction bases unmatched: 7. The CDR3 is CASSFLASGDNEQFF. Here the CDR3 DNA reads TGTGCCAGCAGCTTTTTGGCTAGCGGAGACAATGAGCAGTTCTTC.

This clone was detected a few times. The chain employs TRBV5-1 and TRBJ2-6, with D perhaps TRBD1 (5 bases). This CDR3 is 20 amino acids long. Germline V lookup: CDR1 SGHRS, CDR2 YFSETQ. With 4 bases removed from V and 0 bases from J, the gap between germline ends came to 23 bases. The CDR3 bases are TGCGCCAGCAGCCAAGACAGTCACCGAAGAGAATTCTCTGGGGCCAACGTCCTGACTTTC. It translates to CASSQDSHRREFSGANVLTF.

This clone is a singleton in its sample. The V and J genes are TRBV29-1 and TRBJ1-3; tentative D call: TRBD1 (5 bases). This CDR3 spans 15 amino acids. Trimming cost V 3 bases and J 0 bases, with 12 bases left between them. Per the germline V gene, CDR1 is SQVTM and CDR2 is ANQGSEA. The CDR3 bases are TGCAGCGTTGAGGCGGGACTCCGCTCTGGAAACACCATATATTTT. The encoded protein is CSVEAGLRSGNTIYF.

The chain combines TRBV7-2 with TRBJ2-5; 10 bases are shared with TRBD1. There are 17 residues in the CDR3. Trimming at V came to 1 base and at J to 5 bases, leaving 10 bases not matched to a gene. Germline V CDR1 and CDR2: SGHTA, FQGNSA. This CDR3 reads CASSLGRQGALGETQYF. The CDR3 DNA reads as TGTGCCAGCAGCTTAGGGCGACAGGGGGCCCTTGGGGAGACCCAGTACTTC.

The genes are TRBV5-1 and TRBJ2-7; D may be TRBD1 (5 bases). The V end was cut by 0 bases, the J end by 5 bases, with 9 bases between. This CDR3 has 13 amino acids. Germline lookup yields CDR1 SGHRS and CDR2 YFSETQ. This CDR3 is CASSLDQGNEQYF. The CDR3 bases are TGCGCCAGCAGCTTGGACCAGGGAAACGAGCAGTACTTC.

This chain links TRBV5-1 with TRBJ1-3; a possible D gene is TRBD1 (5 bases). CDR3 length: 16 amino acids. V dropped 0 bases and J dropped 3 bases, with 13 bases sitting between them. CDR1 is SGHRS, CDR2 YFSETQ, per germline. CDR3 DNA sequence: TGCGCCAGCAGCTTGGGCCCCACAGGAAATGGAAACACCATATATTTT. Translated, it gives CASSLGPTGNGNTIYF.

The rearrangement joins TRBV6-6 to TRBJ1-4; D not resolved. CDR3 length equals 16 residues. The V gene's germline CDR1 is MNHNY and CDR2 SVGAGI (reference sequence). V was trimmed by 7 bases and J by 1 base, leaving 16 bases between them. CDR3 in amino acids: CASTLLGGLTNEKLFF. The CDR3 coding sequence is TGTGCCAGCACCCTCCTAGGCGGACTAACTAATGAAAAACTGTTTTTT.